The 31 T cell receptor beta chains listed next were all sequenced from one sample in a study of immune heterogeneity within non-small cell lung tumors. Using 32 V and 13 J primers, multiplex PCR amplified TCR beta CDR3. TCRdb fed the multiplex PCR reads into MiXCR, producing one record per CDR3 protein. The sample holds approximately 20,000 distinct CDR3 sequences, about 30% seen once. Bulk tumor genomic DNA served as template, at 600 ng per sample. Surgery yielded several widely spaced biopsies per primary tumor. Surgery that was curative in intent was performed on patients with untreated, newly diagnosed non-small cell lung cancer. Input material: lung tumor tissue. Source of these receptors: a man in his forties with non-small cell lung cancer.

This clonotype was picked up many times. The rearrangement joins TRBV6-5 to TRBJ2-2; no definite D call. CDR1 MNHEY and CDR2 SVGAGI come from the germline V gene. This CDR3 spans 13 amino acids. The germline V and J ends were trimmed by 0 bases and 8 bases, with 7 bases remaining between them. The DNA of the CDR3 is TGTGCCAGCAGTTACTCGATAGGTGGGGAGCTGTTTTTT. As protein: CASSYSIGGELFF.

The genes are TRBV7-9 and TRBJ2-7, with D maybe TRBD1 (5 bases). Germline-derived CDR1 and CDR2 are SEHNR and FQNEAQ (reference sequence). The length of the CDR3 is 13 residues. V lost 6 bases to trimming and J lost 2 bases, with 11 bases between them. As DNA, the CDR3 is TGTGCCAGCAGACAGGCAGGGACCTACGAGCAGTACTTC. Its protein is CASRQAGTYEQYF.

As regards this clonotype: This may arise from a read error, as a much more abundant clone is one base away. The chain carries TRBV11-3 and TRBJ2-2; D remains unclear. Trimming stripped 1 base from V and 9 bases from J, with 6 bases between. Looked up from germline, CDR1 is SGHNT and CDR2 is YENEEA. CDR3 length equals 12 residues. CDR3 bases: TGTGCCAGCAGCTTAGTCCTCAGGGAGCTGTTTTTT. Translated, it gives CASSLVLRELFF.

The chain combines TRBV4-2 with TRBJ2-5; D possibly corresponds to TRBD2 (5 bases). The CDR3 extends over 13 amino acids. Germline values: CDR1 LGHNA, CDR2 YNFKEQ. V lost 1 base and J lost 7, with 10 bases in between. The CDR3, as DNA: TGTGCCAGCAGCCAAGCCCGGAGCGGGACCCAGTACTTC. Amino acids: CASSQARSGTQYF.

Ten or more counts support this clonotype. The chain couples TRBV6-2 or TRBV6-3 to TRBJ1-2; unclear D gene. Trimming shortened V by 2 bases and J by 4 bases, and 11 bases separated the two germline ends. Per the germline V gene, CDR1 is MNHEY and CDR2 is SVGEGT. CDR3 size: 14 residues. CDR3: CASSYRRTLYGYTF. DNA for the CDR3: TGTGCCAGCAGTTACCGCAGGACTCTCTATGGCTACACCTTC.

This clonotype was observed a handful of times. The V gene is TRBV4-2, the J gene TRBJ1-6; tentatively, D is TRBD1 (6 bases). The ends were cut back, 6 bases at V and 5 bases at J, with 14 bases in the middle. Germline CDR1 and CDR2: LGHNA and YNFKEQ. CDR3 size: 15 residues. CDR3 region: CASRATPGDNSPLHF. The CDR3 nucleotides read TGTGCCAGCAGAGCCACCCCAGGGGATAATTCACCCCTCCACTTT.

This clonotype was recorded once. A much larger clone lies a single base off, so this may be a read error. V is TRBV6-2 or TRBV6-3 and J is TRBJ2-7; D may be TRBD2 (5 bases). This CDR3 region has 17 residues. Trimming stripped 6 bases from V and 3 bases from J, with 24 bases between. Germline CDR1 reads MNHEY; CDR2 reads SVGEGT. The CDR3 DNA reads as TGTGCCAGCAGGACCGTAACGCCTAGCCGGGGTGGCTACGAGCAGTACTTC. Protein sequence: CASRTVTPSRGGYEQYF.

Notes on this clonotype: A junction end diverges from the germline sequence, so it may reflect a read error. The J gene is TRBJ2-5, the V gene TRBV10-3; D is possibly TRBD2 (6 bases). The CDR3 totals 11 residues. The germline V gene has CDR1 ENHRY and CDR2 SYGVKD. The DNA of the CDR3 is TGTGTCATCAGTGGGGGGGAGACCCAGTACTTC. Translation: CVISGGETQYF.

This clonotype was counted at least ten times. The gene calls are TRBV5-1 and TRBJ2-7; 9 bases map to TRBD1. The CDR3 extends over 15 amino acids. Germline values: CDR1 SGHRS, CDR2 YFSETQ. V lost 0 bases and J lost 3; bases outside the gene matches: 4. CDR3 in amino acids: CASSLAGTGIYEQYF. The CDR3 bases are TGCGCCAGCAGCTTGGCCGGGACAGGGATCTACGAGCAGTACTTC.

This clonotype was detected once. V and J are TRBV19 and TRBJ1-1, with 7 bases aligning to TRBD1. The germline gives CDR1 LNHDA, CDR2 SQIVND (reference sequence). V gave up 1 base and J gave up 0 bases; unmatched junction bases: 5. The CDR3 has 16 amino acids. CDR3 nucleotide sequence: TGTGCCAGTAGTATAGGCCTGACAGGGATGAACACTGAAGCTTTCTTT. This sequence encodes CASSIGLTGMNTEAFF.

The chain carries TRBV25-1 and TRBJ1-4, with D possibly being TRBD1 (5 bases). CDR3 size: 16 residues. Between the trimmed V and J ends, which lost 3 bases and 12 bases, there was a span of 23 bases. The germline V gene has CDR1 MGHDK and CDR2 SYGVNS. CDR3 in amino acids: CASSDSQFAGRGELFF. CDR3 nucleotide sequence: TGTGCCAGCAGTGACTCCCAGTTCGCAGGGCGGGGAGAACTGTTTTTT.

The V gene is TRBV29-1, the J gene TRBJ1-1, with 9 positions matching TRBD1. The CDR3 is made up of 13 amino acids. Unmatched junction bases numbered 5, after V lost 4 bases and J lost 5 bases. In germline, CDR1 is SQVTM, CDR2 ANQGSEA. For the CDR3, the DNA is TGCAGCGTTGTCGGGACAGGGAGGACTGAAGCTTTCTTT. Protein: CSVVGTGRTEAFF.

The chain carries TRBV20-1 and TRBJ1-5, with 7 bases aligning to TRBD1. The V segment lost 0 bases and the J segment 5 bases; nucleotides outside the gene matches: 10. Germline V gene sequence: CDR1 DFQATT, CDR2 SNEGSKA (reference sequence). This CDR3 comprises 16 residues. The DNA of the CDR3 is TGCAGTGCTAGAGATAATACCAGGGGGTTCGATCAGCCCCAGCATTTT. Its protein product is CSARDNTRGFDQPQHF.

On this clonotype: Because the CDR3 is missing its conserved closing phenylalanine or tryptophan, this is likely a read error. This chain links TRBV6-2 or TRBV6-3 with TRBJ2-4; possibly TRBD1 for D (5 bases). The V gene lost 5 bases and the J gene lost 5 bases, with 10 bases spanning the gap. The CDR3 is 13 residues long. CDR1 MNHEY and CDR2 SVGEGT come from the germline V gene. CDR3 nucleotide sequence: TGTGCCAGCAGTCTGGACAAGCAAAACATTCAGTACTAC. Encoded protein: CASSLDKQNIQYY.

To note about this clonotype: At one of its ends the junction is not consistent with the germline gene, which may arise from a read error. The genes are TRBV5-1 and TRBJ1-1; D might be TRBD1 (5 bases). The CDR3 is 15 residues long. Looked up from germline, CDR1 is SGHRS and CDR2 is YFSETQ. The CDR3, as DNA: TGTGCCAGCAGCTTGGACACTTATTGCACTCCAGGGGCTTTCTTT. Translating gives CASSLDTYCTPGAFF.

This clonotype occurred many times. This sequence joins TRBV10-3 and TRBJ2-7; 14 bases fit TRBD2. Germline V gene sequence: CDR1 ENHRY, CDR2 SYGVKD. The CDR3 extends over 17 amino acids. V dropped 3 bases and J dropped 3; count of bases not matched to a gene: 7. The CDR3 spells CAISDTGTSGSFYEQYF. CDR3 coding DNA: TGTGCCATCAGTGATACCGGGACTAGCGGGAGTTTCTACGAGCAGTACTTC.

This clonotype came up a few times. This chain links TRBV27 with TRBJ1-1; a weak D match, TRBD1 (5 bases). The CDR3 has 15 residues. V gave up 0 bases and J gave up 2 bases, with 10 bases separating them. Per the germline V gene, CDR1 is MNHEY and CDR2 is SMNVEV (reference sequence). The CDR3 is CASSLSRGVNTEAFF. The CDR3 DNA is TGTGCCAGCAGTTTATCGAGGGGAGTTAACACTGAAGCTTTCTTT.

This clonotype was counted at least ten times. This chain uses TRBV12-3 or TRBV12-4 with TRBJ1-2; no definite D call. V shed 2 bases and J shed 6 bases, with 7 bases lying between them. The CDR3 extends over 12 amino acids. The DNA for the CDR3 is TGTGCCAGCAGTTTATTCGAGCATGGCTACACCTTC. It specifies CASSLFEHGYTF.

This clonotype is labeled large. The genes are TRBV28 and TRBJ1-5; D might be TRBD1 (6 bases). Germline V gene data show CDR1 as MDHEN and CDR2 as SYDVKM. The V gene lost 8 bases and the J gene lost 6 bases, with 20 bases spanning the gap. CDR3 length: 15 residues. The CDR3 loop reads CASAHDLQGIQPQHF. CDR3 sequence (DNA): TGTGCCAGCGCGCATGACCTACAGGGAATTCAGCCCCAGCATTTT.

In regard to this clonotype: This may stem from a read error, because a much larger clone lies one nucleotide away. J is TRBJ1-2 and V is TRBV7-9; D remains ambiguous. Germline CDR1 and CDR2: SEHNR and FQNEAQ (reference sequence). This CDR3 is built from 12 residues. The CDR3 DNA sequence: TGTGTCAGCAGCTTAAGGGCCTATGGCTACACCTTC. This encodes CVSSLRAYGYTF.

This clonotype has a count of ten or more. The CDR3 sequence is CASSGQGGGLREQFF. The CDR3 DNA reads TGTGCCAGCAGTGGGCAGGGTGGTGGACTTCGTGAGCAGTTCTTC. The chain joins TRBV6-1 to TRBJ2-1; D possibly uses TRBD1 or TRBD2 (5 bases each). Per germline, CDR1 MNHNS and CDR2 SASEGT. This CDR3 has 15 amino acids. Trimming cost V 4 bases and J 9 bases, with 19 bases left between them.

This clonotype is deemed medium-sized. This chain links TRBV6-2 or TRBV6-3 with TRBJ1-2, with no clear D. CDR3 length: 14 amino acids. From germline, CDR1 is MNHEY and CDR2 SVGEGT. V lost 6 bases and J 0 bases, leaving 11 bases between the germline ends. CDR3 residues: CASSFQDANYGYTF. CDR3 nucleotides: TGTGCCAGCAGCTTCCAGGACGCTAACTATGGCTACACCTTC.

This clonotype appeared many times. V is TRBV12-3 or TRBV12-4 and J is TRBJ2-4, with unresolved D. The CDR3 covers 13 residues. Deletions cut 1 base from V and 0 bases from J, with 1 base between. The chain's CDR3 is CASSLGAKNIQYF. The CDR3, as DNA: TGTGCCAGCAGTTTAGGAGCCAAAAACATTCAGTACTTC.

This clonotype was detected many times. The chain is built from TRBV30 and TRBJ1-2, with D unclear. Trimming took off 4 bases at V and 13 bases at J, with 16 bases between the two ends. Germline-derived CDR1 and CDR2 are GTSNPN and SVGIG (reference sequence). The CDR3 has 11 residues. CDR3 in amino acids: CAWKYTRVFTF. DNA for the CDR3: TGTGCCTGGAAATACACAAGGGTTTTCACCTTC.

Notes on this clonotype: A single base separates this from a much larger clone, so it may be a read error. The chain combines TRBV2 with TRBJ1-2; D may be TRBD1 (6 bases). Per germline, CDR1 SNHLY and CDR2 FYNNEI. The CDR3 is 13 residues long. Between the trimmed V and J ends, which lost 6 bases and 8 bases, there was a span of 16 bases. CDR3 in DNA: TGTGCCAGCAGCAGGGGATCCGCCGGGGGCTACACCTTC. This codes for CASSRGSAGGYTF.

With respect to this clonotype: One base away lies a much larger clone, so this may be a sequencing read error. The chain employs TRBV10-3 and TRBJ2-6; 11 nucleotides match TRBD1. Per the germline V gene, CDR1 is ENHRY and CDR2 is SYGVKD. CDR3 length: 17 residues. J was trimmed by 2 bases and V by 7 bases; bases with no gene match: 7. CDR3 in amino acids: CAITSDRGRTGANVLTF. CDR3 DNA: TGTGCCATCACCTCGGACAGGGGGCGCACTGGGGCCAACGTCCTGACTTTC.

CDR3 DNA sequence: TGTGCCAGCTTCGGGGAAATGGTGCAGTTCTTC. Amino acids: CASFGEMVQFF. The chain has TRBV6-1 and TRBJ2-1; perhaps TRBD2 as D (5 bases). V lost 8 bases and J 12 bases, leaving 14 bases between the germline ends. This CDR3 is 11 amino acids long. Germline V gene data show CDR1 as MNHNS and CDR2 as SASEGT.

This clonotype rates as medium-sized (0.01 to 0.1%). The chain combines TRBV27 with TRBJ2-6, with D possibly being TRBD1 or TRBD2 (5 bases each). The germline CDR1 and CDR2 sequences are MNHEY and SMNVEV (reference sequence). The ends were cut back, 5 bases at V and 6 bases at J, with 11 bases in the middle. The CDR3 has 14 amino acids. The CDR3 DNA reads TGTGCCAGCAGTGTGGGACCCTCGGCCAACGTCCTGACTTTC. The encoded protein is CASSVGPSANVLTF.

This clonotype was found many times. The CDR3 DNA is TGTGCCAGCAGTGAACAGGACAGGGCTTTCTACGAGCAGTACTTC. Translated, it gives CASSEQDRAFYEQYF. The chain uses TRBV2 and TRBJ2-7; 8 bases fit TRBD1. The CDR3 is 15 amino acids. The J segment lost 3 bases and the V segment lost 2 bases, leaving 6 bases of the junction unmatched. Germline V gene sequence: CDR1 SNHLY, CDR2 FYNNEI.

CDR3 sequence: CASSPPGGGHNEQFF. CDR3 nucleotide sequence: TGTGCCAGTAGTCCCCCGGGCGGGGGCCACAATGAGCAGTTCTTC. The chain joins TRBV19 to TRBJ2-1, with D perhaps matching TRBD2 (7 bases). Germline lookup yields CDR1 LNHDA and CDR2 SQIVND (reference sequence). V lost 5 bases and J 5 bases, leaving 16 bases between the germline ends. The CDR3 has 15 residues.

This clonotype was observed at least ten times. The chain employs TRBV12-3 or TRBV12-4 and TRBJ1-2, with 8 bases that match TRBD1. Losses at the gene ends were 2 bases for V and 5 bases for J; bases not matched to a gene: 1. CDR3 size: 13 residues. The CDR3 coding sequence is TGTGCCAGCAGTTTACAGGGGGCTTATGGCTACACCTTC. Protein sequence: CASSLQGAYGYTF.